These 9 T cell receptor beta chains originate from one sample sequenced in a study of PD-1 blockade in classical Hodgkin lymphoma. The protocol was immunoSEQ multiplex PCR, while the TCRdb copy is restricted to in-frame clones and leaves out a portion. In the table there are more than 50,000 clones, 85% to 90% of which are singletons. Every single patient, without exception, relapsed after autologous stem cell transplantation, and brentuximab vedotin exposure varied. This specimen was peripheral blood mononuclear cells (PBMCs), taken at baseline. The source is a human donor with classical Hodgkin lymphoma.

The chain employs TRBV10-3 and TRBJ1-2, with D perhaps TRBD1 (5 bases). V lost 4 bases and J 6 bases, leaving 9 bases between the germline ends. CDR1 is ENHRY and CDR2 is SYGVKD in the germline V gene. The CDR3 loop spans 12 amino acids. CDR3 sequence reads: CAISGGLDGYTF. DNA for the CDR3: TGTGCCATCAGTGGGGGACTAGATGGCTACACCTTC.

The chain is built from TRBV19 and TRBJ1-5; 7 nucleotides agree with TRBD1. Trimming took 4 bases from V and 9 from J; bases not matched to a gene: 3. Germline V gives CDR1 LNHDA, CDR2 SQIVND (reference sequence). The CDR3 sequence is 12 residues long. This CDR3 reads CASSTRGGPQHF. Here the CDR3 DNA reads TGTGCCAGTAGTACCAGGGGGGGGCCCCAGCATTTT.

This chain connects TRBV25-1 to TRBJ1-6; D ambiguous. The CDR3 runs 13 residues. Germline assignment: CDR1 MGHDK and CDR2 SYGVNS. The ends were cut back, 3 bases at V and 7 bases at J, with 7 bases in the middle. The CDR3 region has the DNA TGTGCCAGCAGTGATCACTCAAATTCACCCCTCCACTTT. It codes for CASSDHSNSPLHF.

This chain links TRBV7-2 with TRBJ2-7, with 8 bases fitting TRBD2. Looked up from germline, CDR1 is SGHTA and CDR2 is FQGNSA. The CDR3 is 16 residues long. Trimming cost V 2 bases and J 2 bases; bases outside gene matches: 8. CDR3 region: CASSLPNSGAPYEQYF. The CDR3 DNA is TGTGCCAGCAGCTTACCCAATAGCGGGGCCCCCTACGAGCAGTACTTC. Drawing the rest from reference TRBV7-2 and TRBJ2-7, the complete variable domain is GAGVSQSPSNKVTEKGKDVELRCDPISGHTALYWYRQSLGQGLEFLIYFQGNSAPDKSGLPSDRFSAERTGGSVSTLTIQRTQQEDSAVYLCASSLPNSGAPYEQYFGPGTRLTVT.

The J gene is TRBJ2-1, the V gene TRBV6-5; D perhaps matches TRBD2 (7 bases). The length of the CDR3 is 14 residues. Germline CDR1 reads MNHEY; CDR2 reads SVGAGI. The V gene lost 9 bases and the J gene lost 8 bases, with 20 bases spanning the gap. CDR3 in DNA: TGTGCCAGTTCGGGCGGGGGCCTTATGGATGAGCAGTTCTTC. It yields the protein CASSGGGLMDEQFF.

This clone was recorded only once. This chain joins TRBV5-6 and TRBJ1-5; no reliable D call. Germline V gene data show CDR1 as SGHDT and CDR2 as YYEEEE. The CDR3 covers 14 residues. Trimming shortened V by 2 bases and J by 0 bases, and 6 bases separated the two germline ends. The CDR3 bases are TGTGCCAGCAGCTTCGGGGTTAGCAATCAGCCCCAGCATTTT. This translates into CASSFGVSNQPQHF. Full variable domain (rest looked up from reference TRBV5-6 and TRBJ1-5): DAGVTQSPTHLIKTRGQQVTLRCSPKSGHDTVSWYQQALGQGPQFIFQYYEEEERQRGNFPDRFSGHQFPNYSSELNVNALLLGDSALYLCASSFGVSNQPQHFGDGTRLSIL.

The chain recombines TRBV11-2 with TRBJ2-3; unclear D gene. The CDR3 has 12 amino acids. Trimming removed 6 bases at V and 5 bases at J, with 9 bases between. CDR1 is SGHAT, CDR2 FQNNGV, per germline. The CDR3, as DNA: TGTGCCAGCAGGTTTACCGGAGATACGCAGTATTTT. It translates to CASRFTGDTQYF. The full variable domain, in which reference TRBV11-2 and TRBJ2-3 provide the parts outside the CDR3, is EAGVAQSPRYKIIEKRQSVAFWCNPISGHATLYWYQQILGQGPKLLIQFQNNGVVDDSQLPKDRFSAERLKGVDSTLKIQPAKLEDSAVYLCASRFTGDTQYFGPGTRLTVL.

There are a few counts of this clone. The J gene is TRBJ1-1, the V gene TRBV15; D may be TRBD1 (6 bases). Looked up from germline, CDR1 is LNHNV and CDR2 is YYDKDF (reference sequence). CDR3 length equals 12 residues. Between the trimmed V and J ends, which lost 9 bases and 2 bases, there was a span of 10 bases. The CDR3 protein is CATEGQNTEAFF. Written as DNA, the CDR3 is TGTGCCACTGAGGGACAAAACACTGAAGCTTTCTTT.

The CDR3 spells CASTLPGGVAGAFF. Here the CDR3 DNA reads TGTGCCAGTACCCTCCCGGGGGGGGTGGCGGGAGCTTTCTTT. The V gene is TRBV19, the J gene TRBJ1-1; maybe TRBD1 (5 bases). V lost 7 bases and J lost 10, with 22 bases in between. The CDR3 covers 14 residues. The germline V gene has CDR1 LNHDA and CDR2 SQIVND (reference sequence).